This passage covers 21 T cell receptor beta chains from one sample sequenced in a study of Ad26.COV2.S vaccination and SARS-CoV-2 variants. Repertoires were generated with immunoSEQ multiplex PCR, while TCRdb's copy carries only in-frame clones and drops some. The profile covers 410,000 or so clones, with roughly 90% appearing a single time and roughly 1.7% taken by the ten largest. Described treatment: about 20 received Ad26.COV2.S at low or high dose, single or two shots; about 5 received placebo; per-sample allocation not given. Sampling was done on day 63 after the first vaccine or placebo injection. The material sequenced was peripheral blood, taken in a trial of Ad26.COV2.S vaccine versus placebo. Receptor source: a person between 18 and 65 years old who received the Ad26.COV2.S COVID-19 vaccine or a placebo.

This chain joins TRBV6-2 or TRBV6-3 and TRBJ2-2, with D possibly TRBD1 on 6 matching bases. Trimming removed 5 bases at V and 4 bases at J, with 17 bases between. The germline V gene has CDR1 MNHEY and CDR2 SVGEGT. CDR3 length equals 16 residues. The CDR3 is CASSLQGSLGTGELFF. The DNA for the CDR3 is TGTGCCAGCAGTCTACAGGGAAGTCTGGGCACCGGGGAGCTGTTTTTT.

The CDR3 here is CASSTRGRGLYEQYF. The DNA of the CDR3 is TGTGCCAGCAGCACCCGGGGTAGGGGGCTGTACGAGCAGTACTTC. The chain combines TRBV7-9 with TRBJ2-7, with TRBD1 identical over 7 bases. Germline CDR1 and CDR2: SEHNR and FQNEAQ (reference sequence). The V segment lost 5 bases and the J segment 4 bases; nucleotides outside the gene matches: 11. The CDR3 length is 15 residues.

This chain connects TRBV24-1 to TRBJ2-7, with 9 bases matching TRBD1. V lost 5 bases and J lost 3; bases outside the gene matches: 7. The CDR3 contains 15 residues. Germline CDR1 is KGHDR and CDR2 is SFDVKD. The CDR3 sequence is CATSGEQGADYEQYF. In DNA form, the CDR3 reads TGTGCCACCAGTGGCGAACAGGGGGCGGACTACGAGCAGTACTTC.

This clone appeared a single time. The chain combines TRBV18 with TRBJ1-2; no reliable D call. CDR3 size: 13 residues. The germline V and J ends were trimmed by 2 bases and 3 bases, with 7 bases remaining between them. Per germline, CDR1 KGHSH and CDR2 LQKENI. The CDR3 loop reads CASSPGGHYGYTF. For the CDR3, the DNA is TGTGCCAGCTCACCAGGAGGACACTATGGCTACACCTTC.

This clone was detected only once. V and J are TRBV7-2 and TRBJ1-2; possible D gene TRBD1, 6 bases. Germline CDR1 SGHTA, CDR2 FQGNSA. This CDR3 comprises 16 residues. Trimming removed 1 base at V and 4 bases at J, with 16 bases between. The CDR3 here is CASSLGPGGAGYGYTF. The DNA of the CDR3 is TGTGCCAGCAGCTTAGGGCCGGGGGGCGCTGGCTATGGCTACACCTTC. The whole variable domain, remainder taken from reference TRBV7-2 and TRBJ1-2, is GAGVSQSPSNKVTEKGKDVELRCDPISGHTALYWYRQSLGQGLEFLIYFQGNSAPDKSGLPSDRFSAERTGGSVSTLTIQRTQQEDSAVYLCASSLGPGGAGYGYTFGSGTRLTVV.

CDR3 region: CASSLSGEDNYGYTF. CDR3 DNA sequence: TGTGCCAGCAGCTTATCAGGGGAAGATAACTATGGCTACACCTTC. J is TRBJ1-2 and V is TRBV7-2, with D possibly being TRBD1 (6 bases). The CDR3 runs to 15 residues. The ends were cut back, 2 bases at V and 1 base at J, with 11 bases in the middle. Per the germline V gene, CDR1 is SGHTA and CDR2 is FQGNSA.

The chain has TRBV5-5 and TRBJ1-5, with a tentative D call TRBD1 (5 bases). Trimming cost V 0 bases and J 5 bases, with 9 bases left between them. In germline, CDR1 is SGHKS, CDR2 YYEKEE (reference sequence). The CDR3 loop spans 14 amino acids. CDR3: CASSLGQSDQPQHF. The CDR3 DNA follows: TGTGCCAGCAGCTTGGGACAGAGCGATCAGCCCCAGCATTTT.

CDR3 sequence: CASSYGDRGGSYTF. The CDR3 nucleotides are TGTGCCAGCAGTTACGGGGACAGAGGAGGGAGCTACACCTTC. The chain recombines TRBV6-5 with TRBJ1-2, with 7 positions matching TRBD1. With V trimmed by 2 bases and J by 9 bases, 9 bases remained unmatched. This CDR3 contains 14 residues. Germline V gene sequence: CDR1 MNHEY, CDR2 SVGAGI.

This clone was detected only a few times. The rearrangement links TRBV6-4 to TRBJ2-2; no definite D call. Germline values: CDR1 MRHNA, CDR2 SNTAGT. CDR3 length: 13 residues. V was cut by 3 bases and J by 1 base, with 3 bases left in between. Here the CDR3 reads CASSEENTGELFF. DNA for the CDR3: TGTGCCAGCAGTGAGGAGAACACCGGGGAGCTGTTTTTT.

The V call is TRBV11-2, the J call TRBJ1-4; possibly TRBD1 for D (6 bases). Germline loops: CDR1 SGHAT, CDR2 FQNNGV. V lost 6 bases and J lost 8, with 16 bases in between. The CDR3 consists of 14 residues. The CDR3 spells CASSSNRDREKLFF. The DNA for the CDR3 is TGTGCCAGCAGTTCAAACAGGGATCGGGAAAAACTGTTTTTT.

This clone was picked up a small number of times. This chain connects TRBV7-2 to TRBJ1-2; unclear D gene. The CDR3 loop spans 14 amino acids. Between the trimmed V and J ends, which lost 7 bases and 7 bases, there was a span of 19 bases. Looked up from germline, CDR1 is SGHTA and CDR2 is FQGNSA. The CDR3 loop reads CASTFFSEFSGYTF. DNA of the CDR3: TGTGCCAGCACCTTCTTCTCGGAATTTAGTGGCTACACCTTC. Supplemented by reference TRBV7-2 and TRBJ1-2, the full variable domain reads GAGVSQSPSNKVTEKGKDVELRCDPISGHTALYWYRQSLGQGLEFLIYFQGNSAPDKSGLPSDRFSAERTGGSVSTLTIQRTQQEDSAVYLCASTFFSEFSGYTFGSGTRLTVV.

This clone appeared once. The chain is built from TRBV7-2 and TRBJ2-7; 7 nucleotides align to TRBD2. Trimming took 5 bases from V and 1 from J; bases not matched to a gene: 8. The germline V gene encodes CDR1 SGHTA and CDR2 FQGNSA. The CDR3 is made up of 15 amino acids. In DNA form, the CDR3 reads TGTGCCAGCAGCCGCAGCGGGGACGGATCCTACGAGCAGTACTTC. It specifies CASSRSGDGSYEQYF.

J is TRBJ2-3 and V is TRBV6-2 or TRBV6-3; 9 bases agree with TRBD1. Germline-derived CDR1 and CDR2 are MNHEY and SVGEGT. The CDR3 sequence is 14 residues long. V lost 5 bases to trimming and J lost 2 bases; unmatched junction nucleotides: 2. CDR3 sequence: CASSGTGHTDTQYF. The CDR3 DNA is TGTGCCAGCAGTGGGACAGGGCACACAGATACGCAGTATTTT.

The chain has TRBV9 and TRBJ2-7; D tentatively reads TRBD1 or TRBD2 (5 bases each). The CDR3 totals 13 residues. Trimming stripped 1 base from V and 5 bases from J, with 10 bases between. Germline CDR1 is SGDLS and CDR2 is YYNGEE. CDR3 sequence reads: CASSVSLGDEQYF. The DNA of the CDR3 is TGTGCCAGCAGCGTATCCCTGGGGGACGAGCAGTACTTC.

The V and J genes are TRBV18 and TRBJ2-7, with D possibly being TRBD1 (6 bases). The germline V and J ends were trimmed by 6 bases and 9 bases, with 12 bases remaining between them. This CDR3 contains 11 residues. Per germline, CDR1 KGHSH and CDR2 LQKENI. Here the CDR3 reads CASSSRDTQYF. In nucleotides, the CDR3 is TGTGCCAGCTCGTCCAGGGACACGCAGTACTTC. Full variable domain (outside the CDR3, taken from reference TRBV18 and TRBJ2-7): NAGVMQNPRHLVRRRGQEARLRCSPMKGHSHVYWYRQLPEEGLKFMVYLQKENIIDESGMPKERFSAEFPKEGPSILRIQQVVRGDSAAYFCASSSRDTQYFGPGTRLTVT.

V and J are TRBV18 and TRBJ2-7, with D perhaps TRBD1 (5 bases). CDR1 and CDR2 from the germline V gene are KGHSH and LQKENI. The CDR3 runs 13 residues. V lost 3 bases, J lost 3 bases, and 9 bases lay in between. CDR3 in amino acids: CASSPIDSYEQYF. The DNA for the CDR3 is TGTGCCAGCTCACCGATAGACAGCTACGAGCAGTACTTC.

This clone occurred a few times. This rearrangement joins TRBV19 to TRBJ1-6, with TRBD1 identical over 10 bases. This CDR3 spans 18 amino acids. CDR1 LNHDA and CDR2 SQIVND come from the germline V gene (reference sequence). With V trimmed by 3 bases and J by 0 bases, 5 bases remained unmatched. Here the CDR3 reads CASSMRTGGLSYNSPLHF. As DNA, the CDR3 is TGTGCCAGTAGTATGAGGACAGGGGGACTCTCCTATAATTCACCCCTCCACTTT.

The rearrangement links TRBV18 to TRBJ2-7, with D possibly being TRBD2 (6 bases). Germline loops: CDR1 KGHSH, CDR2 LQKENI. The CDR3 is made up of 15 amino acids. V lost 6 bases, J lost 2 bases, and 17 bases lay in between. The CDR3: CASSPGWGETYEQYF. CDR3 coding DNA: TGTGCCAGCTCCCCCGGGTGGGGGGAAACCTACGAGCAGTACTTC.

This clone was recorded once. The chain links TRBV2 to TRBJ1-5, with D possibly matching TRBD1 (5 bases). Trimming left V 7 bases short and J 2 bases short, with 18 bases between. The germline V gene has CDR1 SNHLY and CDR2 FYNNEI. The CDR3 consists of 16 residues. The CDR3 spells CASTPFGGGGNQPQHF. The DNA for the CDR3 is TGTGCCAGCACCCCCTTTGGGGGTGGGGGCAATCAGCCCCAGCATTTT.

V is TRBV5-6 and J is TRBJ1-6; D not certain. The CDR3 loop spans 15 amino acids. The germline V and J ends were trimmed by 0 bases and 0 bases, with 4 bases remaining between them. Germline CDR1 is SGHDT and CDR2 is YYEEEE. The chain's CDR3 is CASSLGSSYNSPLHF. The CDR3 DNA follows: TGTGCCAGCAGCTTGGGCAGCTCCTATAATTCACCCCTCCACTTT.

The CDR3 sequence is CARIRGLTEKLFF. The CDR3 region has the DNA TGCGCCAGGATCAGGGGGCTGACAGAAAAACTGTTTTTT. The rearrangement uses TRBV10-2 and TRBJ1-4, with 8 nucleotides matching TRBD1. The CDR3 runs to 13 residues. CDR1 is WSHSY and CDR2 is SAAADI in the germline V gene. The ends lost 9 bases at V and 8 bases at J; junction bases unmatched: 8.